Listed below are T cell receptor beta chains from one sample, sequenced in a study of graft-versus-host responses after intestinal transplantation. Data came from immunoSEQ multiplex PCR; TCRdb stores just in-frame clones and leaves some out. The sample carries about 47,000 clones, over 85% recorded once. This material consisted of PBMCs, taken 330 to 350 days after intestinal transplant. The receptor source for this set is a human patient who received an intestinal transplant, so some T cells may come from the graft donor. The CDR3 runs from the conserved cysteine through the conserved F or W. Clone size is given for some rows only: seen once, a few or many times, or a class if the clone is expanded.

size: -; J: TRBJ2-5; V: TRBV19; CDR3: CASRENVQETQYF
size: -; J: TRBJ2-5; V: TRBV4-1; CDR3: CASSQERGLAGAETQYF
size: -; J: TRBJ2-7; V: TRBV5-1; CDR3: CASSPGLASYEQYF
size: -; J: TRBJ2-2; V: TRBV18; CDR3: CASSPRGDTGELFF
size: -; J: TRBJ2-1; V: TRBV9; CDR3: CASSSGLAGGSLRSSYNEQFF
size: few; J: TRBJ1-3; V: TRBV2; CDR3: CASSASLNTIYF
size: -; J: TRBJ1-3; V: TRBV7-6; CDR3: CASSLALGQGGTGNTIYF
size: -; J: TRBJ2-4; V: TRBV27; CDR3: CASSNRAGGENIQYF
size: -; J: TRBJ2-7; V: TRBV9; CDR3: CASSVDPPGEQYF
size: -; J: TRBJ1-6; V: TRBV6-5; CDR3: CASSSRTDQSGSPLHF
size: -; J: TRBJ1-1; V: TRBV6-6; CDR3: CASRDRLYGNTEAFF
size: -; J: TRBJ1-1; V: TRBV7-6; CDR3: CASSLPRGLVTEAFF
size: -; J: TRBJ2-7; V: TRBV9; CDR3: CASSVEGGDEQYF
size: -; J: TRBJ1-3; V: TRBV29-1; CDR3: CSVVFPYGNTIYF
size: -; J: TRBJ2-5; V: TRBV7-6; CDR3: CASSLNTGGQETQYF
size: -; J: TRBJ1-2; V: TRBV6-1; CDR3: CAGLGGIFGYTF
size: -; J: TRBJ1-2; V: TRBV7-9; CDR3: CASSLNYGYTF
size: -; J: TRBJ2-7; V: TRBV28; CDR3: CASSPPDGARYEQYF
size: -; J: TRBJ2-7; V: TRBV27; CDR3: CASSTPGTDNSYEQYF
size: -; J: TRBJ2-2; V: TRBV5-1; CDR3: CASSQISRGTNTGELFF
size: -; J: -; V: TRBV7-9; CDR3: CASSLSTGARIYEQYF
size: -; J: TRBJ2-1; V: TRBV7-9; CDR3: CASSQRQGFNEQFF
size: -; J: TRBJ2-7; V: TRBV4-1; CDR3: CASSQEDRGGYEQYF
size: -; J: TRBJ1-4; V: TRBV13; CDR3: CASSLGRGEKLFF
size: -; J: TRBJ2-7; V: TRBV5-4; CDR3: CASSFFLVSIFSYEQYF
size: -; J: TRBJ2-5; V: TRBV6-5; CDR3: CASTRVETQYF
size: -; J: TRBJ1-1; V: TRBV11-2; CDR3: CASSSQPMNTEAFF
size: -; J: TRBJ1-5; V: TRBV6-1; CDR3: CASRVQAIQPQHF
size: once; J: TRBJ2-3; V: TRBV10-1; CDR3: CASSESGGPDTQYF
size: -; J: TRBJ1-2; V: TRBV9; CDR3: CASSVAGTGVSVYTF
size: -; J: TRBJ2-1; V: TRBV11-2; CDR3: CASSLSPPGAGGYNEQFF
size: -; J: TRBJ2-1; V: TRBV28; CDR3: CASSHNHEQFF
size: -; J: TRBJ2-7; V: TRBV7-6; CDR3: CASSPGVSSVNYEQYF
size: -; J: TRBJ2-7; V: TRBV29-1; CDR3: CSVVVGLHSYEQYF
size: -; J: TRBJ2-7; V: TRBV6-1; CDR3: CASNPGGATYEQYF
size: once; J: TRBJ1-5; V: TRBV10-2; CDR3: CASSDEQGIGNQPQHF
size: once; J: TRBJ2-7; V: TRBV5-5; CDR3: CASSLAGRPQYF
size: -; J: TRBJ2-5; V: TRBV15; CDR3: CATSKEPGLAGGPGETQYF
size: -; J: TRBJ1-2; V: TRBV14; CDR3: CASSLPGSLYGYTF
size: -; J: TRBJ2-1; V: TRBV5-1; CDR3: CASSSLADNEQFF
size: -; J: TRBJ2-7; V: TRBV18; CDR3: CASSPERESYEQYF
size: -; J: TRBJ2-7; V: TRBV18; CDR3: CASSSTASWRSEQYF
size: -; J: TRBJ1-5; V: TRBV30; CDR3: CAWSVRDSQPQHF
size: once; J: TRBJ1-2; V: TRBV6-6; CDR3: CASSYPGTAPYGYTF
size: -; J: TRBJ2-5; V: TRBV5-4; CDR3: CASSPDLAGGPQETQYF
size: -; J: TRBJ1-1; V: TRBV30; CDR3: CAWTARGTEAFF
size: -; J: TRBJ2-3; V: TRBV27; CDR3: CASRGADTQYF
size: -; J: TRBJ1-6; V: TRBV6-5; CDR3: CASSYTTEISPLHF
size: -; J: TRBJ2-1; V: TRBV5-1; CDR3: CASSLGGFSGSFNEQFF
size: -; J: TRBJ1-1; V: TRBV4-2; CDR3: CASSQDWGNTEAFF
size: -; J: TRBJ1-3; V: TRBV10-3; CDR3: CATTGPRGSSGNTIYF
size: once; J: TRBJ2-4; V: TRBV5-1; CDR3: CASSLDTDNIQYF
size: -; J: TRBJ1-3; V: TRBV18; CDR3: CASSPRTGDYSGNTIYF